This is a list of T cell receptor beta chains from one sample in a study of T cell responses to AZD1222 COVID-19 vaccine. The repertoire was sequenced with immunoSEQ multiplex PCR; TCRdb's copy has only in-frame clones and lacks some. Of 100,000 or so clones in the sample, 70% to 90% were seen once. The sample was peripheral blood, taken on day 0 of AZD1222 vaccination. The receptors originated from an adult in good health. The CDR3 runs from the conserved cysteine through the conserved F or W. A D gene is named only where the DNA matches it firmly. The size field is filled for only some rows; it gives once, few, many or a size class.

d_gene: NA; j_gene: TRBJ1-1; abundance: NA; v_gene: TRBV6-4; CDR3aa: CASSAGMNTEAFF; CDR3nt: TGTGCCAGCAGTGCTGGGATGAACACTGAAGCTTTCTTT
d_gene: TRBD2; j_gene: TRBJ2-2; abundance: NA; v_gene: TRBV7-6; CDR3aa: CASSLRTSGNTNTGELFF; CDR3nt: TGTGCCAGCAGCTTACGGACTAGCGGGAACACGAACACCGGGGAGCTGTTTTTT
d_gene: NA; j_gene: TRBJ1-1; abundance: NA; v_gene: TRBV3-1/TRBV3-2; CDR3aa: CASSQKGAAFF; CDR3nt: TGTGCCAGCAGCCAAAAAGGGGCGGCTTTCTTT
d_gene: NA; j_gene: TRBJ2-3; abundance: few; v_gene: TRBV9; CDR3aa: CASSVDLGPDTQYF; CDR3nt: TGTGCCAGCAGCGTAGATCTAGGACCAGATACGCAGTATTTT
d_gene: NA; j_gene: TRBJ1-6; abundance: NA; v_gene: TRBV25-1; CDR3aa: CASSEFRAKTPLHF; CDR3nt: TGTGCCAGCAGTGAATTCAGAGCCAAGACACCCCTCCACTTT
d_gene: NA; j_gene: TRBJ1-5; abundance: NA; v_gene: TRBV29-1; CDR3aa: CSVGRVGNQPQHF; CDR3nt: TGCAGCGTTGGCAGGGTTGGCAATCAGCCCCAGCATTTT
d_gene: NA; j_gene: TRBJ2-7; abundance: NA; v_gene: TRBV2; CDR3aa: CASRSAGLYEQYF; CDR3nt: TGTGCCAGCAGGTCGGCCGGCCTCTACGAGCAGTACTTC
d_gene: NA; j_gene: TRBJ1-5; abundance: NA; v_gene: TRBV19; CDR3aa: CASRTRVSNQPQHF; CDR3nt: TGTGCCAGTAGGACCAGGGTTAGCAATCAGCCCCAGCATTTT
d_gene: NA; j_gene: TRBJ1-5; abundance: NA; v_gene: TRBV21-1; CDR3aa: CASSNRDSNQPQHF; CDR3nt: TGTGCCAGCAGCAACCGGGACAGCAATCAGCCCCAGCATTTT
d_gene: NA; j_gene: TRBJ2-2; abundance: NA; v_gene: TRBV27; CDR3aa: CASSFGGSGELFF; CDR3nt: TGTGCCAGCAGTTTCGGGGGATCCGGGGAGCTGTTTTTT
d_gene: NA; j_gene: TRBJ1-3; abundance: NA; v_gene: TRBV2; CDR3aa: CASIQSNSGNTIYF; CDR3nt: TGTGCCAGCATTCAGTCCAACTCTGGAAACACCATATATTTT
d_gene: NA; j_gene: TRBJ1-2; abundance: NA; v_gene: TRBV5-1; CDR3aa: CASRKPGASTYGYTF; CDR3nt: TGCGCCAGCAGGAAACCGGGTGCAAGTACCTATGGCTACACCTTC
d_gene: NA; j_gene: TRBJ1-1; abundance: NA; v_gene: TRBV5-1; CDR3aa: CASSLESALYTEAFF; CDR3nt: TGTGCCAGCAGCTTAGAATCGGCCTTATACACTGAAGCTTTCTTT
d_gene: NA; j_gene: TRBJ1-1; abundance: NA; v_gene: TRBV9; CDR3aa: CASSVGHGTANTEAFF; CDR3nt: TGTGCCAGCAGCGTAGGTCACGGGACGGCGAACACTGAAGCTTTCTTT
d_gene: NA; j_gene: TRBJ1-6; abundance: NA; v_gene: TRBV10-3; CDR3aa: CAIKDRNNSPLHF; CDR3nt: TGTGCCATCAAGGATAGGAATAATTCACCCCTCCACTTT
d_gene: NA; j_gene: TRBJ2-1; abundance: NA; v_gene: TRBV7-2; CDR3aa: CASSKYNEQFF; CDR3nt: TGTGCCAGCAGTAAATACAATGAGCAGTTCTTC
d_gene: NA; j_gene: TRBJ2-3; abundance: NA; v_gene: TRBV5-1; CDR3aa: CASSLVGAHADTQYF; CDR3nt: TGTGCCAGCAGCTTGGTAGGAGCCCATGCAGATACGCAGTATTTT
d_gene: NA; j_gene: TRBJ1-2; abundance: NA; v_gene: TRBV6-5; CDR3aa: CASSQGEGGYGYTF; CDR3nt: TGTGCCAGCAGTCAGGGAGAGGGGGGCTATGGCTACACCTTC
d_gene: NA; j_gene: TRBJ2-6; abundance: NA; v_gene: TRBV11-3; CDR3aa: CASSFSEGAVSGANVLTF; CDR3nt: TGTGCCAGCAGCTTTTCGGAAGGGGCCGTTTCTGGGGCCAACGTCCTGACTTTC
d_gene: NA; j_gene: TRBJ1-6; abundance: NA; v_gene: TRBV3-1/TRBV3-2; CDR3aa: CASSQARGSNSPLHF; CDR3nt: TGTGCCAGCAGCCAAGCCCGGGGGAGTAATTCACCCCTCCACTTT
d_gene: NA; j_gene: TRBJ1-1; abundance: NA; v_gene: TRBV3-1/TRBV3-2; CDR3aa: CASSQRVLTITEAFF; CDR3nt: TGTGCCAGCAGCCAAAGGGTTTTAACGATTACTGAAGCTTTCTTT
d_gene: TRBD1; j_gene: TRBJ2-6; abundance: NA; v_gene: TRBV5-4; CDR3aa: CASSPWTGSGANVLTF; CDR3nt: TGTGCCAGCAGCCCGTGGACAGGGTCTGGGGCCAACGTCCTGACTTTC
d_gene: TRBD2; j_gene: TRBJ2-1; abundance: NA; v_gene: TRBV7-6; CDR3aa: CASSSGRSTRNEQFF; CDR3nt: TGTGCCAGCAGTAGCGGGAGAAGTACGAGGAATGAGCAGTTCTTC
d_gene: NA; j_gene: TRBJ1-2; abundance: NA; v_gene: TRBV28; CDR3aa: CASSFRGRNYGYTF; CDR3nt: TGTGCCAGCAGTTTCCGGGGGCGGAATTATGGCTACACCTTC
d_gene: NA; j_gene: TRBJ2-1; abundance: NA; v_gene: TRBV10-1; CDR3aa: CASRYPWDEQFF; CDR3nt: TGCGCCAGCAGATACCCCTGGGATGAGCAGTTCTTC